These 13 T cell receptor beta chains share one sample of origin, sequenced in a study of cytomegalovirus exposure and HLA in healthy donors (dated by TCRdb to about 2017). The library was produced with the immunoSEQ multiplex PCR assay. A mixture of 60 forward primers for TCR Vbeta segments and 13 reverse primers for TCR Jbeta segments was used in the multiplex PCR. TCRdb provides this immuneACCESS table in a form limited to in-frame rearrangements. Some clones are lacking; in checked studies, under half of them reflect an unresolved V gene, and why the rest are absent is not known. In this sample the table shows under 200,000 clones, about 81% of which occur a single time. Roughly 2% of the sample is in the top ten clones. Sequences were obtained from PBMCs. The receptors stem from a woman younger than 35 in good health and CMV-seronegative.

For the CDR3, the DNA is TGTGCCAGCAGCCTAGGATTGTATGGCTACACCTTC. Amino acid sequence: CASSLGLYGYTF. V gene TRBV28 combines with J gene TRBJ1-2; the D is unclear. The ends were cut back, 6 bases at V and 5 bases at J, with 10 bases in the middle. The CDR3 length is 12 residues. CDR1 and CDR2 from the germline V gene are MDHEN and SYDVKM.

This chain links TRBV5-5 with TRBJ1-1; 10 bases are shared with TRBD1. The CDR3 spans 14 residues. From germline, CDR1 is SGHKS and CDR2 YYEKEE (reference sequence). With 5 bases clipped from V and 7 bases from J, the junction kept 8 bases outside the gene matches. Written as DNA, the CDR3 is TGTGCCAGCAGATATCCGGGACAGGGGATTGAAGCTTTCTTT. Translating gives CASRYPGQGIEAFF.

The chain couples TRBV5-5 to TRBJ2-5, with D possibly being TRBD2 (6 bases). Germline V lookup: CDR1 SGHKS, CDR2 YYEKEE (reference sequence). There are 10 residues in the CDR3. The germline V and J ends were trimmed by 7 bases and 5 bases, with 6 bases remaining between them. DNA for the CDR3: TGTGCCAGCGGGGGGGAGACCCAGTACTTC. Translated: CASGGETQYF.

The V and J genes are TRBV19 and TRBJ2-7; the match to TRBD1 covers 7 bases. The CDR3 is 14 amino acids. The junction had 8 bases not matched to a gene; V was cut back by 5 bases and J by 4 bases. Looked up from germline, CDR1 is LNHDA and CDR2 is SQIVND (reference sequence). The CDR3 DNA reads as TGTGCCAGTAGTCGGTCGGGACAGCTATACGAGCAGTACTTC. Its protein is CASSRSGQLYEQYF.

This clone appeared a few times. The J gene is TRBJ1-2, the V gene TRBV7-6, with D possibly TRBD1 on 5 matching bases. CDR1 and CDR2 (germline): SGHVS, FNYEAQ. The CDR3 sequence is 14 residues long. Between the trimmed V and J ends, which lost 5 bases and 4 bases, there was a span of 14 bases. The CDR3 bases are TGTGCCAGCAGCCCCGAACAGGAAGCCTATGGCTACACCTTC. This codes for CASSPEQEAYGYTF.

The CDR3 reads CASSSPVGTGELFF. CDR3 nucleotides: TGTGCCAGCAGTTCGCCAGTCGGGACCGGGGAGCTGTTTTTT. The chain combines TRBV28 with TRBJ2-2, with D unclear. Between the trimmed V and J ends, which lost 4 bases and 5 bases, there was a span of 11 bases. CDR3 length: 14 residues. Looked up from germline, CDR1 is MDHEN and CDR2 is SYDVKM.

On this clone: The sample holds other DNA sequences that translate to the same CDR3. V and J are TRBV5-1 and TRBJ1-2, with a tentative D call TRBD1 (6 bases). The CDR3 runs to 13 residues. The germline V and J ends were trimmed by 0 bases and 8 bases, with 11 bases remaining between them. Germline assignment: CDR1 SGHRS and CDR2 YFSETQ. CDR3 in DNA: TGCGCCAGCAGCTTGGAGGGGGTACGCGGCTACACCTTC. Translating it yields CASSLEGVRGYTF.

This clone occurred once. V usage is TRBV9 and J usage is TRBJ2-6, with TRBD2 as a possible D gene (5 bases). Germline V gene lookup returns CDR1 SGDLS and CDR2 YYNGEE. The CDR3 spans 14 residues. V lost 4 bases to trimming and J lost 2 bases, with 7 bases between them. This CDR3 reads CASSRTPGANVLTF. For the CDR3, the DNA is TGTGCCAGCAGCCGGACTCCTGGGGCCAACGTCCTGACTTTC.

The chain has TRBV6-6 and TRBJ1-1; 9 positions match TRBD1. Germline V gene data show CDR1 as MNHNY and CDR2 as SVGAGI (reference sequence). The CDR3 runs to 15 residues. V trimming: 5 bases; J trimming: 3 bases; junction bases outside the gene matches: 7. In DNA form, the CDR3 reads TGTGCCAGCAGTGATACAGGGGGCGATCACACTGAAGCTTTCTTT. This encodes CASSDTGGDHTEAFF.

This rearrangement joins TRBV5-1 to TRBJ2-2; 9 bases are a match to TRBD1. The CDR3 runs to 15 residues. V lost 4 bases and J lost 6; bases outside the gene matches: 7. Germline values: CDR1 SGHRS, CDR2 YFSETQ. In nucleotides, the CDR3 is TGCGCCAGCAGCCCACGACAGGGGGTTGCCGGGGAGCTGTTTTTT. It encodes CASSPRQGVAGELFF.

This sequence joins TRBV10-3 and TRBJ2-3; TRBD2 agrees at 7 bases. Germline CDR1 is ENHRY and CDR2 is SYGVKD. This CDR3 is 16 amino acids long. The junction had 7 bases not matched to a gene; V was cut back by 0 bases and J by 4 bases. The CDR3 DNA follows: TGTGCCATCAGTGAGTCGGGAGGGTCAGGGTCAGATACGCAGTATTTT. It translates to CAISESGGSGSDTQYF.

J is TRBJ1-1 and V is TRBV5-1; TRBD1 aligns across 8 bases. CDR1 and CDR2 (germline): SGHRS, YFSETQ. After removal of 0 bases from V and 0 bases from J, the junction contained 1 base not matched to a gene. The CDR3 totals 15 residues. The CDR3: CASSLGTGLNTEAFF. The CDR3, as DNA: TGCGCCAGCAGCTTGGGGACAGGGTTGAACACTGAAGCTTTCTTT.

This chain connects TRBV28 to TRBJ1-5; perhaps TRBD1 as D (5 bases). The CDR3 has 14 amino acids. The germline CDR1 and CDR2 sequences are MDHEN and SYDVKM. V was shortened by 3 bases and J by 0 bases, with 6 bases between the two germline ends. The CDR3 protein is CASSFQGSNQPQHF. DNA for the CDR3: TGTGCCAGCAGTTTTCAGGGTAGCAATCAGCCCCAGCATTTT.